A selection of T cell receptor beta chains follows, all from one sample in a study of blood T cell repertoires in COVID-19. The method was immunoSEQ multiplex PCR; TCRdb's version includes in-frame clones alone and lacks a portion of them. This table has about 280,000 clones, approximately 89% appearing once. Sequenced material: PBMCs or T cells enriched from blood (not recorded which). These receptors were obtained from a man aged 35-49 years who had been exposed to COVID-19. Both conserved end residues are part of each CDR3.

V gene: TRBV19; J gene: TRBJ1-1; CDR3 protein: CASSSGTGGTEAFF
V gene: TRBV2; J gene: TRBJ1-1; CDR3 protein: CASTPGQANTEAFF
V gene: TRBV6-5; J gene: TRBJ1-1; CDR3 protein: CASSSPRQGSNTEAFF
V gene: TRBV9; J gene: TRBJ2-1; CDR3 protein: CASSVSGTSGREEFF
V gene: TRBV6-1; J gene: TRBJ1-1; CDR3 protein: CASSEDPQYTEAFF
V gene: TRBV10-3; J gene: TRBJ2-3; CDR3 protein: CASRDSQTSTDTQYF
V gene: TRBV25-1; J gene: TRBJ1-1; CDR3 protein: CASSLGQGRLGEAFF
V gene: TRBV6-6; J gene: TRBJ2-3; CDR3 protein: CASSYGGSPDTQYF
V gene: TRBV7-2; J gene: TRBJ1-2; CDR3 protein: CASSLGATGGGYGYTF
V gene: TRBV11-3; J gene: TRBJ2-3; CDR3 protein: CASSLEGQSTDTQYF
V gene: TRBV19; J gene: TRBJ1-1; CDR3 protein: CASSILSEAFF
V gene: TRBV15; J gene: TRBJ1-5; CDR3 protein: CATSLRTGPNQPQHF
V gene: TRBV19; J gene: TRBJ1-5; CDR3 protein: CASRNPYRETGDNQPQHF
V gene: TRBV6-7; J gene: TRBJ2-2; CDR3 protein: CASSYSIPSGRASVLNTGELFF
V gene: TRBV7-2; J gene: TRBJ1-2; CDR3 protein: CASSVDRGLGGYTF
V gene: TRBV13; J gene: TRBJ2-7; CDR3 protein: CASRIQGASYEQYF
V gene: TRBV27; J gene: TRBJ2-3; CDR3 protein: CASRPRLAGADTQYF
V gene: TRBV5-1; J gene: TRBJ2-3; CDR3 protein: CASSRAGGTDTQYF
V gene: TRBV5-6; J gene: TRBJ2-7; CDR3 protein: CASRGTRPTGGYEQYF
V gene: TRBV5-1; J gene: TRBJ2-1; CDR3 protein: CASSENPGNEQFF
V gene: TRBV12-5; J gene: TRBJ1-3; CDR3 protein: CASGLVVGGRRYTIYF
V gene: TRBV29-1; J gene: TRBJ1-1; CDR3 protein: CSVEREGGVTEAFF
V gene: TRBV5-1; J gene: TRBJ2-5; CDR3 protein: CASSRLAGLGETQYF
V gene: TRBV5-4; J gene: TRBJ1-2; CDR3 protein: CASSDRITGAHGYTF
V gene: TRBV29-1; J gene: TRBJ2-1; CDR3 protein: CSSRANYEQFF
V gene: TRBV28; J gene: TRBJ1-5; CDR3 protein: CASKTQTETQHF
V gene: TRBV5-6; J gene: TRBJ1-2; CDR3 protein: CASSPNSRSGYTF
V gene: TRBV28; J gene: TRBJ2-5; CDR3 protein: CAIQGLETQYF